What follows are 17 T cell receptor beta chains derived from one specimen sequenced in a study. Profiled with immunoSEQ multiplex PCR; TCRdb holds only in-frame clones, not every one. The table lists 60,000 to 75,000 clones, just under 95% of them singletons. The sample taken for sequencing was PBMCs. These receptors came from a man aged 35 to 55 with rheumatoid arthritis.

The rearrangement joins TRBV9 to TRBJ2-7, with 8 bases identical to TRBD2. V shed 3 bases, J shed 2 bases, and the junction held 7 bases outside the gene matches. The CDR3 is made up of 15 amino acids. CDR1 and CDR2 from the germline V gene are SGDLS and YYNGEE. In DNA form, the CDR3 reads TGTGCCAGCAGCGGGACTAGCCAAGTGACCTACGAGCAGTACTTC. Protein product: CASSGTSQVTYEQYF.

The chain employs TRBV3-1 (or the pseudogene TRBV3-2) and TRBJ2-1; 7 bases align to TRBD2. CDR3 length equals 17 residues. The V segment lost 3 bases and the J segment 0 bases; nucleotides outside the gene matches: 8. CDR1 is LGHDT, CDR2 YNNKEL, per germline (reference sequence). The CDR3 DNA sequence: TGTGCCAGCAGCCATTCTAGCGGATACAGCTCCTACAATGAGCAGTTCTTC. As protein: CASSHSSGYSSYNEQFF.

The chain carries TRBV5-6 and TRBJ2-3; no clear D. The CDR3 loop spans 19 amino acids. V was pared by 4 bases and J by 2 bases, with 26 bases between. The germline gives CDR1 SGHDT, CDR2 YYEEEE. The chain's CDR3 is CASSRPRFISDVNTDTQYF. CDR3 DNA sequence: TGTGCCAGCAGCCGACCCAGATTTATATCGGACGTTAACACAGATACGCAGTATTTT.

Only a few counts were recorded for this clone. V is TRBV4-1 and J is TRBJ1-5; D uncertain. Trimming shortened V by 0 bases and J by 0 bases, and 6 bases separated the two germline ends. The CDR3 extends over 15 amino acids. From germline, CDR1 is MGHRA and CDR2 YSYEKL. CDR3 in DNA: TGCGCCAGCAGCCAAGACAGGTTTAGCAATCAGCCCCAGCATTTT. This translates into CASSQDRFSNQPQHF.

The genes are TRBV27 and TRBJ1-2, with D possibly TRBD1 on 5 matching bases. CDR3 length equals 13 residues. V was clipped by 5 bases and J by 1 base, with 8 bases between them. Germline CDR1 and CDR2: MNHEY and SMNVEV (reference sequence). The chain's CDR3 is CASSRQINYGYTF. The CDR3 DNA reads TGTGCCAGCAGTAGACAGATTAACTATGGCTACACCTTC.

This chain joins TRBV5-1 and TRBJ2-3; TRBD1 is a possible D gene (6 bases). The CDR3 sequence is 16 residues long. Germline V gene lookup returns CDR1 SGHRS and CDR2 YFSETQ. The germline V and J ends were trimmed by 0 bases and 0 bases, with 11 bases remaining between them. DNA of the CDR3: TGCGCCAGCAGCTTGGCCGGGACACCGAGCACAGATACGCAGTATTTT. The encoded protein is CASSLAGTPSTDTQYF.

The gene calls are TRBV3-1 (or the pseudogene TRBV3-2) and TRBJ2-1, with 12 bases fitting TRBD2. The germline CDR1 and CDR2 sequences are LGHDT and YNNKEL (reference sequence). After removal of 3 bases from V and 8 bases from J, the junction contained 8 bases not matched to a gene. There are 16 residues in the CDR3. The CDR3 DNA reads TGTGCCAGCAGCCAGGCGCTAGCGGGAGGGCCCCATGAGCAGTTCTTC. Translated, it gives CASSQALAGGPHEQFF.

The chain joins TRBV5-1 to TRBJ2-1; D unclear. Trimming cost V 4 bases and J 8 bases, with 7 bases left between them. The CDR3 totals 11 residues. CDR1 and CDR2 from the germline V gene are SGHRS and YFSETQ. The CDR3 nucleotides read TGCGCCAGCAGCCCGGATCATGAGCAGTTCTTC. Its protein is CASSPDHEQFF. The full variable domain, with the rest looked up from reference TRBV5-1 and TRBJ2-1, is KAGVTQTPRYLIKTRGQQVTLSCSPISGHRSVSWYQQTPGQGLQFLFEYFSETQRNKGNFPGRFSGRQFSNSRSEMNVSTLELGDSALYLCASSPDHEQFFGPGTRLTVL.

This chain connects TRBV28 to TRBJ2-1; 8 nucleotides align to TRBD2. The CDR3 is made up of 15 amino acids. The V segment lost 3 bases and the J segment 4 bases; nucleotides outside the gene matches: 5. CDR1 and CDR2 (germline): MDHEN, SYDVKM. The CDR3 loop reads CASSFAGGRYNEQFF. The CDR3 DNA is TGTGCCAGCAGTTTTGCGGGAGGCCGATACAATGAGCAGTTCTTC.

This clone was observed a single time. V is TRBV6-2 or TRBV6-3 and J is TRBJ1-6; D ambiguous. Deletions cut 3 bases from V and 0 bases from J, with 9 bases between. The CDR3 sequence is 16 residues long. CDR1 is MNHEY, CDR2 SVGEGT, per germline. CDR3 sequence: CASSYRQTSYNSPLHF. CDR3 sequence (DNA): TGTGCCAGCAGTTATCGGCAGACCTCCTATAATTCACCCCTCCACTTT.

The chain links TRBV24-1 to TRBJ2-7; tentative D call: TRBD1 (5 bases). Germline-derived CDR1 and CDR2 are KGHDR and SFDVKD. CDR3 length equals 15 residues. V was clipped by 4 bases and J by 2 bases, with 14 bases between them. Written as DNA, the CDR3 is TGTGCCACCAGTGACCCCCGGACATATCCCTACGAGCAGTACTTC. This encodes CATSDPRTYPYEQYF.

The V call is TRBV25-1, the J call TRBJ1-2; 7 nucleotides line up with TRBD1. V gave up 5 bases and J gave up 8 bases; unmatched junction bases: 8. Germline V CDR1 and CDR2: MGHDK, SYGVNS. CDR3 length: 13 amino acids. DNA for the CDR3: TGTGCCAGCAGTCTTTACAGGGGAGGCGGCTACACCTTC. Amino acids: CASSLYRGGGYTF.

The chain combines TRBV15 with TRBJ2-3; 9 bases fit TRBD1. Per germline, CDR1 LNHNV and CDR2 YYDKDF (reference sequence). There are 16 residues in the CDR3. V lost 3 bases, J lost 3 bases, and 7 bases stayed unmatched. CDR3: CATSSRSGTGTDTQYF. CDR3 sequence (DNA): TGTGCCACCAGCAGCCGATCCGGGACAGGGACAGATACGCAGTATTTT.

The chain joins TRBV28 to TRBJ1-2, with TRBD1 as a possible D gene (5 bases). The V end was cut by 7 bases, the J end by 8 bases, with 14 bases between. The CDR3 covers 12 residues. Germline assignment: CDR1 MDHEN and CDR2 SYDVKM. The CDR3 loop is CASTWGMGGYTF. The DNA for the CDR3 is TGTGCCAGCACGTGGGGGATGGGGGGCTACACCTTC.

The rearrangement joins TRBV7-2 to TRBJ2-7, with D possibly matching TRBD2 (6 bases). The CDR3 is made up of 13 amino acids. Trimming removed 3 bases from V and 3 bases from J, with 9 bases in between. CDR1 and CDR2 (germline): SGHTA, FQGNSA. CDR3 in DNA: TGTGCCAGCAGCTTCGGACTACACTACGAGCAGTACTTC. Its translation is CASSFGLHYEQYF.

The chain has TRBV5-1 and TRBJ2-2; D gene unclear. The germline V gene encodes CDR1 SGHRS and CDR2 YFSETQ. The CDR3 runs 13 residues. Trimming left V 4 bases short and J 6 bases short, with 10 bases between. The CDR3 reads CASSLGGSGELFF. The CDR3 DNA is TGCGCCAGCAGCCTGGGTGGGTCCGGGGAGCTGTTTTTT.

This chain joins TRBV24-1 and TRBJ1-5, with 10 bases fitting TRBD1. Germline values: CDR1 KGHDR, CDR2 SFDVKD. This CDR3 is 16 amino acids long. The trim removed 4 bases at V and 6 bases at J, leaving 8 bases unmatched. The DNA for the CDR3 is TGTGCCACCAGTGAACACGGGACAGGGGTGGGTCAGCCCCAGCATTTT. Translated: CATSEHGTGVGQPQHF.